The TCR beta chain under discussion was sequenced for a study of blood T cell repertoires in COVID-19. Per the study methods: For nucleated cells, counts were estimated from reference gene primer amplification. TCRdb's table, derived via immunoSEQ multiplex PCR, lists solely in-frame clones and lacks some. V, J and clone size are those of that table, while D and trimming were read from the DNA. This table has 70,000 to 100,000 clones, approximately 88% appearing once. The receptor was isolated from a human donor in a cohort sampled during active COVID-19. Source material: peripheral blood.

CDR3 sequence reads: CAISFRGGASYEQYF. The CDR3 DNA is TGTGCCATCAGCTTCAGAGGGGGCGCTTCCTACGAGCAGTACTTC. This chain links TRBV10-3 with TRBJ2-7; 7 nucleotides line up with TRBD1. V was clipped by 6 bases and J by 1 base; unmatched bases: 9. The germline gives CDR1 ENHRY, CDR2 SYGVKD. CDR3 length: 15 amino acids.